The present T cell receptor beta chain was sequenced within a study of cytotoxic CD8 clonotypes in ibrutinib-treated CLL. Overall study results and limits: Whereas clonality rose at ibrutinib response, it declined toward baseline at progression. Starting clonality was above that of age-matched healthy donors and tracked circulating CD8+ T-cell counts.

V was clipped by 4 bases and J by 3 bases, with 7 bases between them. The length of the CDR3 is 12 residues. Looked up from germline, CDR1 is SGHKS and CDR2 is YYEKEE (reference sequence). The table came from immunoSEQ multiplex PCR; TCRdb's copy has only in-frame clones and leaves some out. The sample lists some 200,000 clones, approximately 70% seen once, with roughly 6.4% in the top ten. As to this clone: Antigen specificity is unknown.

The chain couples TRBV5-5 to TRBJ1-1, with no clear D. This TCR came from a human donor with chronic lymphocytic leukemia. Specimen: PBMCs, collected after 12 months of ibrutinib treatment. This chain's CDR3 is CASSILDTEAFF. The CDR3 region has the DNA TGTGCCAGCAGCATTTTGGACACTGAAGCTTTCTTT. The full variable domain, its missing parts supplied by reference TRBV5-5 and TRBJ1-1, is DAGVTQSPTHLIKTRGQQVTLRCSPISGHKSVSWYQQVLGQGPQFIFQYYEKEERGRGNFPDRFSARQFPNYSSELNVNALLLGDSALYLCASSILDTEAFFGQGTRLTVV.